These T cell receptor beta chains were read from a single sample in a study of human T cells and chemical hapten exposure. Each CDR3 protein is one row after TCRdb ran MiXCR on the RACE reads. This table has 69,000 or so distinct CDR3 sequences, about 9.3% appearing once. Specimen: whole blood, collected in connection with sensitization to the hapten diphenylcyclopropenone (DPC). The receptors were gathered from a woman in her forties or fifties with alopecia areata. Some clones in this sample may be carry-over from other donors' samples. Both conserved end residues are part of each CDR3. The order of the fields is CDR3 protein, CDR3 DNA, clone size, J gene, D gene, V gene. A D gene is named only where the DNA matches it firmly. The size of a clone is reported for some rows only, either as once, few or many, or as a class for expanded clones.

CASSLTRGLQPQHF	TGTGCCAGCAGCTTGACCCGTGGGTTACAGCCCCAGCATTTT	-	TRBJ1-5	-	TRBV5-6
CSARLGDINTEAFF	TGCAGTGCTAGACTCGGAGACATAAACACTGAAGCTTTCTTT	-	TRBJ1-1	-	TRBV20-1
CASSYSPGDTEAFF	TGTGCCAGCAGTTACTCCCCGGGGGACACTGAAGCTTTCTTT	many	TRBJ1-1	-	TRBV6-6
CASSPSANSNQPQHF	TGTGCCAGCAGCCCTAGCGCGAATAGCAATCAGCCCCAGCATTTT	many	TRBJ1-5	-	TRBV3-1
CAISDRQMNTEAFF	TGTGCCATCAGTGACCGGCAGATGAACACTGAAGCTTTCTTT	-	TRBJ1-1	-	TRBV10-3
CASSLFRGASGNTIYF	TGTGCCAGCAGCTTATTTCGGGGGGCGTCTGGAAACACCATATATTTT	few	TRBJ1-3	-	TRBV11-2
CASSSPLQETQYF	TGTGCCAGCAGTTCCCCCCTCCAAGAGACCCAGTACTTC	-	TRBJ2-5	-	TRBV6-2/TRBV6-3
CASSLDTNEKLFF	TGCGCCAGCAGCTTGGACACTAATGAAAAACTGTTTTTT	many	TRBJ1-4	-	TRBV5-1
CASKTAVNGYTF	TGTGCCAGCAAAACGGCGGTTAATGGCTACACCTTC	many	TRBJ1-2	-	TRBV9
CASSLKKGDLYGYTF	TGTGCCAGCAGCTTAAAAAAAGGCGATCTATATGGCTACACCTTC	many	TRBJ1-2	-	TRBV7-3
CASSDPGTSGTGELFF	TGCGCCAGCAGTGACCCCGGGACTAGCGGCACCGGGGAGCTGTTTTTT	-	TRBJ2-2	TRBD2	TRBV10-1
CASSSQGAKGTEAFF	TGCGCCAGCAGCTCACAGGGGGCAAAAGGCACTGAAGCTTTCTTT	-	TRBJ1-1	TRBD1	TRBV5-1
CASSRTGLGYTF	TGTGCCAGCAGCCGGACAGGACTTGGCTACACCTTC	many	TRBJ1-2	TRBD1	TRBV11-2
CASSQEVNTEAFF	TGTGCCAGCAGCCAAGAAGTGAACACTGAAGCTTTCTTT	-	TRBJ1-1	-	TRBV3-1
CASSVNRAGYGYTF	TGTGCCAGCAGTGTAAACAGGGCTGGCTATGGCTACACCTTC	few	TRBJ1-2	-	TRBV6-2/TRBV6-3
CASAPQTGRYEQYF	TGTGCCAGTGCCCCCCAAACAGGGCGGTACGAGCAGTACTTC	-	TRBJ2-7	-	TRBV19
CSVRTGGNYGYTF	TGCAGCGTTAGGACAGGGGGCAACTATGGCTACACCTTC	many	TRBJ1-2	TRBD1	TRBV29-1
CASSYPPSGGNTGELFF	TGTGCCAGCAGTTACCCCCCTAGCGGGGGGAACACCGGGGAGCTGTTTTTT	many	TRBJ2-2	TRBD2	TRBV6-6